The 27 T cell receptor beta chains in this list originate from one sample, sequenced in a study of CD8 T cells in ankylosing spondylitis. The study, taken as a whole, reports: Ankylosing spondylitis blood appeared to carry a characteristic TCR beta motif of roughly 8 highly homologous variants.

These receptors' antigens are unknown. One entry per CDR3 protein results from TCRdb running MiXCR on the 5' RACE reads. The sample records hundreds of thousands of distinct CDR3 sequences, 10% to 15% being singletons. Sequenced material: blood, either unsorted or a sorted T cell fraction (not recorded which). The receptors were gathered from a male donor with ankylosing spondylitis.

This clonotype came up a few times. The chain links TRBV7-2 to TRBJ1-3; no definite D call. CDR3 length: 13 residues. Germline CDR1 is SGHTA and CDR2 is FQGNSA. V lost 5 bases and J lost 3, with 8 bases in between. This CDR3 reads CASSINLGNTIYF. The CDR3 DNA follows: TGTGCCAGCAGCATCAACCTTGGAAACACCATATATTTT.

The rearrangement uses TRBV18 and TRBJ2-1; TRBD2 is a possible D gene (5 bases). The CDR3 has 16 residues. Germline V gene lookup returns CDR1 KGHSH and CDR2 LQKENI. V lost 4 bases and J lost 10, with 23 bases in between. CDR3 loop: CASSRNREGPWREQFF. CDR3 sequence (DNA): TGTGCCAGCTCACGAAACCGGGAAGGCCCTTGGAGAGAGCAGTTCTTC. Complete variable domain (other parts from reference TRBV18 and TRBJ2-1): NAGVMQNPRHLVRRRGQEARLRCSPMKGHSHVYWYRQLPEEGLKFMVYLQKENIIDESGMPKERFSAEFPKEGPSILRIQQVVRGDSAAYFCASSRNREGPWREQFFGPGTRLTVL.

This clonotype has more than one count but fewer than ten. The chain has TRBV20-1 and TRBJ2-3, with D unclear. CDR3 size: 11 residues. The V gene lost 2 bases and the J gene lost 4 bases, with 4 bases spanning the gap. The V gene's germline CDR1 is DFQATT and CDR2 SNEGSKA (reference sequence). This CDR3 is CSARFADTQYF. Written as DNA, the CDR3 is TGCAGTGCTAGATTCGCAGATACGCAGTATTTT.

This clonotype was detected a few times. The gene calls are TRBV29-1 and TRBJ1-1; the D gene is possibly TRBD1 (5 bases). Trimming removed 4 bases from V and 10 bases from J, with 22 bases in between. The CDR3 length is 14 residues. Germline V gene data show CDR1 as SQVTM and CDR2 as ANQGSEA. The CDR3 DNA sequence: TGCAGCGTTGCCCTCCGGGCCCAAAGCACAGGAGCTTTCTTT. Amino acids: CSVALRAQSTGAFF. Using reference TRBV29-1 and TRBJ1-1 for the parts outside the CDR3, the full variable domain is SAVISQKPSRDICQRGTSLTIQCQVDSQVTMMFWYRQQPGQSLTLIATANQGSEATYESGFVIDKFPISRPNLTFSTLTVSNMSPEDSSIYLCSVALRAQSTGAFFGQGTRLTVV.

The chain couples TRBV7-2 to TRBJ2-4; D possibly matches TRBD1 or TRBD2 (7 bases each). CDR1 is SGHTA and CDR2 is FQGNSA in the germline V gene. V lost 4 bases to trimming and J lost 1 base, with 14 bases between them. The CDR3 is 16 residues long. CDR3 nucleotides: TGTGCCAGCAGCTCCCAGGGGGGGGGCGCCAAAAACATTCAGTACTTC. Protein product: CASSSQGGGAKNIQYF.

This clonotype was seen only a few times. CDR3 sequence: CASSLDGAQPQHF. The CDR3, as DNA: TGTGCCAGCAGTTTGGACGGGGCTCAGCCCCAGCATTTT. V gene TRBV27 combines with J gene TRBJ1-5, with a possible D match to TRBD1 (5 bases). CDR3 length: 13 residues. Trimming stripped 3 bases from V and 6 bases from J, with 9 bases between. The germline CDR1 and CDR2 sequences are MNHEY and SMNVEV (reference sequence).

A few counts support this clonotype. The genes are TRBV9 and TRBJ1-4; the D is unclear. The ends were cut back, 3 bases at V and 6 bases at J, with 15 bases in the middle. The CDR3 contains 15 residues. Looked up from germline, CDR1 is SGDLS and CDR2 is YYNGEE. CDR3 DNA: TGTGCCAGCAGCGAAGAATTTGGAGGGCATGAAAAACTGTTTTTT. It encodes CASSEEFGGHEKLFF.

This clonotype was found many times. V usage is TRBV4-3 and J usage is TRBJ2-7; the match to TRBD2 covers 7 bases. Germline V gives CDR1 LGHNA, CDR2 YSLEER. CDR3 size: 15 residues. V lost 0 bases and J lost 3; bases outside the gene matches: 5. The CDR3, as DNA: TGCGCCAGCAGCCAAGATAGGCGGGAGTACTACGAGCAGTACTTC. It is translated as CASSQDRREYYEQYF.

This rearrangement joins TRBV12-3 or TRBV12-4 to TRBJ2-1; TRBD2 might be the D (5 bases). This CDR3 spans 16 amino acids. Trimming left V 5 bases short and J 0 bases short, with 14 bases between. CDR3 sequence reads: CASSLKLGSSYNEQFF. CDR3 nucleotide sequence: TGTGCCAGCAGTCTTAAACTGGGGAGCTCCTACAATGAGCAGTTCTTC.

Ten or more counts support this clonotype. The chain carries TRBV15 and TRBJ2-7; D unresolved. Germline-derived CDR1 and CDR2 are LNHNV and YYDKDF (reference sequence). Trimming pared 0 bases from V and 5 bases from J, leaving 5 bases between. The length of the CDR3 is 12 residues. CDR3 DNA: TGTGCCACCAGCAGAGATAGGAACGAGCAGTACTTC. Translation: CATSRDRNEQYF.

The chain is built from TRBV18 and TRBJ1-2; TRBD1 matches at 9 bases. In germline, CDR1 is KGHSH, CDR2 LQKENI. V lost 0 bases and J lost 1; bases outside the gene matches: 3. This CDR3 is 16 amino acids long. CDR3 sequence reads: CASSPPGQGNNYGYTF. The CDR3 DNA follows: TGTGCCAGCTCACCACCGGGACAGGGCAATAACTATGGCTACACCTTC.

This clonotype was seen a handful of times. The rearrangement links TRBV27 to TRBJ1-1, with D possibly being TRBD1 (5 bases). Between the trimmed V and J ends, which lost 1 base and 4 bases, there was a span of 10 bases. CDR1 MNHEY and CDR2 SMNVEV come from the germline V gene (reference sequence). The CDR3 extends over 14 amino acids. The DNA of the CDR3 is TGTGCCAGCAGTTTATTACCCAGGGTCACTGAAGCTTTCTTT. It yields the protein CASSLLPRVTEAFF.

The DNA of the CDR3 is TGTGCCAGCAGTCGCCTCTTGGCGGGCCAGCCCCAGCATTTT. Residues: CASSRLLAGQPQHF. J is TRBJ1-5 and V is TRBV12-3 or TRBV12-4; D unresolved. The length of the CDR3 is 14 residues. Trimming took 5 bases from V and 7 from J, leaving 15 bases between them.

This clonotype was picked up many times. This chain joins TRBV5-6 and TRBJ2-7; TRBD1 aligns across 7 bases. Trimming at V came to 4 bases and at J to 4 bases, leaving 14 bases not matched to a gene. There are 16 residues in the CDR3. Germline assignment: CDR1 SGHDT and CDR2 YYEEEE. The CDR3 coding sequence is TGTGCCAGCAGCGCCACTAACAGGGGCTGGAATTACGAGCAGTACTTC. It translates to CASSATNRGWNYEQYF.

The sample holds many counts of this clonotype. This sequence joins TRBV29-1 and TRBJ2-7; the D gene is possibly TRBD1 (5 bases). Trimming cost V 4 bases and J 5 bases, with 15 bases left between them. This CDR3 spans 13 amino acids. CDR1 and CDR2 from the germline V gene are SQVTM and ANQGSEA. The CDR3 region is CSVASQGKDEQYF. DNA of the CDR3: TGCAGCGTTGCGAGTCAGGGAAAGGACGAGCAGTACTTC.

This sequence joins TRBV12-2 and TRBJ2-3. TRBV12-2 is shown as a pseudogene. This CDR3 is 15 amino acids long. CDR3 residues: CASRLAGLNTDTQYF. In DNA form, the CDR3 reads TGTGCAAGTCGCTTAGCGGGGTTAAACACAGATACGCAGTATTTT.

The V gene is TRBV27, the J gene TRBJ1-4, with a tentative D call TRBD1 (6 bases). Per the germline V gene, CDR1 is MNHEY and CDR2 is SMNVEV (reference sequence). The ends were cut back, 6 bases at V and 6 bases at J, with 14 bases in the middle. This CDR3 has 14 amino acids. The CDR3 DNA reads TGTGCCAGCAGCGCCTCGGGACATGATGAAAAACTGTTTTTT. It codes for CASSASGHDEKLFF.

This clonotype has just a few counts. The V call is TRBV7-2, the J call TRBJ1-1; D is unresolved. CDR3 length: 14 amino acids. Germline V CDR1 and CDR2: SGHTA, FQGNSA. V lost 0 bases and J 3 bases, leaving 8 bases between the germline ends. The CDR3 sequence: CASSLAQIYTEAFF. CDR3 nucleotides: TGTGCCAGCAGCTTAGCGCAGATCTACACTGAAGCTTTCTTT.

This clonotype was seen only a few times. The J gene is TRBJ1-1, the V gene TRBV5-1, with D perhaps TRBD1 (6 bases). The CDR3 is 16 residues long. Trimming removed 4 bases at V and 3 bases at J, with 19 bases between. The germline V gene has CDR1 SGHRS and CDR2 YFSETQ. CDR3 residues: CASSPRPGGSDTEAFF. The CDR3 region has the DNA TGCGCCAGCAGCCCGAGGCCGGGGGGCAGCGACACTGAAGCTTTCTTT.

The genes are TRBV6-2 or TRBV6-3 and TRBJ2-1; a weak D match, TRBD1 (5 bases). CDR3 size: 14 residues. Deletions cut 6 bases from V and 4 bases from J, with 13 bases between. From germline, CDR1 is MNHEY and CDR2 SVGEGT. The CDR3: CASSPPTAYNEQFF. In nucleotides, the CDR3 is TGTGCCAGCAGCCCCCCGACAGCATACAATGAGCAGTTCTTC.

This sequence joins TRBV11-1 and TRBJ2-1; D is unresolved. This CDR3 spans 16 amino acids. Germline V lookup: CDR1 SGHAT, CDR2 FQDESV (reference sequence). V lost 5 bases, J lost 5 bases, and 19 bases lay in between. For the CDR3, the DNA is TGTGCCAGCAGCCTAAGGTTGTCCCGTAGGGACAATGAGCAGTTCTTC. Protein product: CASSLRLSRRDNEQFF.

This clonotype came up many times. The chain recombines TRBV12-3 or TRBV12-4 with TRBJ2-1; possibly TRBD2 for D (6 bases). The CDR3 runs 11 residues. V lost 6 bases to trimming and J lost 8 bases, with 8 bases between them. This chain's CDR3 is CASSWRDEQFF. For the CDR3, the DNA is TGTGCCAGCAGCTGGAGGGATGAGCAGTTCTTC.

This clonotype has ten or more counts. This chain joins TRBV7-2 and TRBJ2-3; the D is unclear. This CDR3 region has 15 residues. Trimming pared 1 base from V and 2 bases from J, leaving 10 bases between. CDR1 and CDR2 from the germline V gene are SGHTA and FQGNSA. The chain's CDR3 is CASSLGGRLTDTQYF. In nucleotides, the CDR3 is TGTGCCAGCAGCTTAGGTGGTCGCCTCACAGATACGCAGTATTTT.

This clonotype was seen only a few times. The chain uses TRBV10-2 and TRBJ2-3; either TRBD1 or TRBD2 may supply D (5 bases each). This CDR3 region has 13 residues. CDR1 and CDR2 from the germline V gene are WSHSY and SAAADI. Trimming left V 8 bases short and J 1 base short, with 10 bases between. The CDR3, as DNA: TGCGCCAGCGGGACGCTTGGCACAGATACGCAGTATTTT. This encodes CASGTLGTDTQYF.

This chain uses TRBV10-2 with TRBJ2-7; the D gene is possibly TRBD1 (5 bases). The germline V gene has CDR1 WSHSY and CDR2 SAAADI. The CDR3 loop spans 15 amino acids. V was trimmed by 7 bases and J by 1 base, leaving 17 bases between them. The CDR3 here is CASTRSDTSSYEQYF. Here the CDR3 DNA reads TGCGCCAGCACTAGATCGGACACGAGTTCCTACGAGCAGTACTTC.

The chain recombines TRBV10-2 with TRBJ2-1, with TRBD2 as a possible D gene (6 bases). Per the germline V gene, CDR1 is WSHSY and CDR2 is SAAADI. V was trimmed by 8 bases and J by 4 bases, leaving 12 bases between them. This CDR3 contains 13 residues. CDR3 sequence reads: CASRGDFYNEQFF. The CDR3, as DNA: TGCGCCAGCCGCGGGGACTTTTACAATGAGCAGTTCTTC.

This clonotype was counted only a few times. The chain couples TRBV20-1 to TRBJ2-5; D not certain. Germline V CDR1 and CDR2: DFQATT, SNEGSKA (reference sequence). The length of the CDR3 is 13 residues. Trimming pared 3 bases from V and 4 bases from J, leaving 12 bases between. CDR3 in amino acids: CSASKGPGETQYF. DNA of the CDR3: TGCAGTGCTAGCAAAGGGCCGGGAGAGACCCAGTACTTC.